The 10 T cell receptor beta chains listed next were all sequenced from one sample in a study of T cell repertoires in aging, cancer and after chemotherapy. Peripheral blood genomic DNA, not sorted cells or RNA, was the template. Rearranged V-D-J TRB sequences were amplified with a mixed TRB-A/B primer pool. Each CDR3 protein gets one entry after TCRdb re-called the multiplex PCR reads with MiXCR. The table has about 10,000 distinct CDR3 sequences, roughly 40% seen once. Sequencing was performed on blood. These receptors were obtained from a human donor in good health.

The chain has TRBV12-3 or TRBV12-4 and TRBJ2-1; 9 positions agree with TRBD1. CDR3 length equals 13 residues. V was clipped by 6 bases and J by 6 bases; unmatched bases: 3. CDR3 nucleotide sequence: TGTGCCAGCAGAAACAGGGGGCGCAATGAGCAGTTCTTC. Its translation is CASRNRGRNEQFF.

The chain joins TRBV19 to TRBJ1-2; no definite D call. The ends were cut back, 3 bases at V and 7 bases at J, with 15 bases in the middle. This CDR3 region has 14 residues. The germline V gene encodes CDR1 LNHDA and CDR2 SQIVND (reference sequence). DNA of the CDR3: TGTGCCAGTAGTATTTCTCCGGTACAACTTGGCTACACCTTC. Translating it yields CASSISPVQLGYTF.

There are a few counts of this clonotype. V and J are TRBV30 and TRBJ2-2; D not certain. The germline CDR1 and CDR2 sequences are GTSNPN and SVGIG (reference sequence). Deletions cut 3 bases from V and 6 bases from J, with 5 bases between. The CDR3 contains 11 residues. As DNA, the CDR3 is TGTGCCTGGAGATTATCCGGGGAGCTGTTTTTT. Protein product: CAWRLSGELFF.

CDR3 sequence: CATSSRGTGELFF. CDR3 nucleotides: TGTGCCACCAGTTCTAGAGGCACCGGGGAGCTGTTTTTT. V is TRBV24-1 and J is TRBJ2-2; D gene ambiguous. CDR1 is KGHDR and CDR2 is SFDVKD in the germline V gene. The CDR3 runs to 13 residues. Deletions cut 6 bases from V and 4 bases from J, with 8 bases between.

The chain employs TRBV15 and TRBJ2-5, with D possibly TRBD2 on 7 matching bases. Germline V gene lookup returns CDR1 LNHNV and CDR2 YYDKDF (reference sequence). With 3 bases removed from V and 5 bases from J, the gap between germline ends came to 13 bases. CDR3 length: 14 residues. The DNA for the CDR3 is TGTGCCACCAGCAGTGAAAGGGGGGGTGAGACCCAGTACTTC. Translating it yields CATSSERGGETQYF.

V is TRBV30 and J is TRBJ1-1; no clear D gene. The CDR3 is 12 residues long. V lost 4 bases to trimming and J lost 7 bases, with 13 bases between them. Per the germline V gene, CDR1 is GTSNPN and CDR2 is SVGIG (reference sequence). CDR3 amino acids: CAWKPRSLEAFF. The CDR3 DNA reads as TGTGCCTGGAAGCCCCGAAGCCTTGAAGCTTTCTTT.

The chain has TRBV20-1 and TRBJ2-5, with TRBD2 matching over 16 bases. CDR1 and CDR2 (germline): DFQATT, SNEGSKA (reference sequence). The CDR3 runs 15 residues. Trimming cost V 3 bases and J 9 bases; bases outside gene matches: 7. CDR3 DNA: TGCAGTGCTAGGCTCCAGGGACTAGCGGGGGGGGCCCAGTACTTC. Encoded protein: CSARLQGLAGGAQYF.

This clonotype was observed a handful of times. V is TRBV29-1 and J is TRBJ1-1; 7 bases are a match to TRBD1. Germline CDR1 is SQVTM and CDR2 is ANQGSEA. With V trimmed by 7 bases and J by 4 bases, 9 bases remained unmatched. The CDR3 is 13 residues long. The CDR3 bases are TGCAGCGCAGAAGGGGGCGGTGGCACTGAAGCTTTCTTT. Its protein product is CSAEGGGGTEAFF.

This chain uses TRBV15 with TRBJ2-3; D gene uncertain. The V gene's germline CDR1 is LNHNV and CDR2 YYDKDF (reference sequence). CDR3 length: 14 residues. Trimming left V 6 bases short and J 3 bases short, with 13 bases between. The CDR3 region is CATSRPAGTDTQYF. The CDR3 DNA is TGTGCCACCAGTCGTCCAGCTGGGACAGATACGCAGTATTTT.

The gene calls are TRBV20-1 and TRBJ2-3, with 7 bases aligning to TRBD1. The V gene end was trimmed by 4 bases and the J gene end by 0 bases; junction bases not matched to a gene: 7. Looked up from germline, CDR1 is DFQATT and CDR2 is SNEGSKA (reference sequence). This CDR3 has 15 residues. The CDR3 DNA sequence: TGCAGTGCTACTTCAGGGGGAACTAGCACAGATACGCAGTATTTT. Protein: CSATSGGTSTDTQYF.